This entry is about one T cell receptor beta chain. The source of the sample is a study of technical replicates of blood from a handful of donors. Germline V lookup: CDR1 LNHNV, CDR2 YYDKDF (reference sequence). V was trimmed by 5 bases and J by 4 bases, leaving 15 bases between them. The CDR3 consists of 15 residues. This table comes from immunoSEQ multiplex PCR, and its TCRdb copy is limited to in-frame clones, with some not included. The data hold about 73,000 clones, with approximately 93% observed a single time. The sequence came from a human donor in good health. The sequenced sample consisted of T cells isolated from PBMCs. The J gene is TRBJ2-1, the V gene TRBV15, with a tentative D call TRBD2 (6 bases). CDR3 in amino acids: CATSRRDSSYNEQFF. CDR3 DNA sequence: TGTGCCACCAGCCGACGGGACTCCTCTTACAATGAGCAGTTCTTC.